Listed below are T cell receptor beta chains from one sample, sequenced in a study of blood T cell repertoires in COVID-19. Assay used: immunoSEQ multiplex PCR; TCRdb lists only in-frame clones, some missing. The sample holds 70,000 to 85,000 clones, 82% seen once. The sample consisted of peripheral blood. These receptors all stem from a human donor in a cohort sampled during active COVID-19. Both conserved end residues are part of each CDR3. A D gene is named only where the DNA matches it firmly. The size field is filled for only some rows; it gives once, few, many or a size class.

>NA|NA|TRBV28|TRBJ2-3
TGTGCCAGCAGTGAGAAGACAGATACGCAGTATTTT
CASSEKTDTQYF
>NA|TRBD2|TRBV27|TRBJ2-3
TGTGCCAGCAGTTTTGGAGCGGGGGCACCTGGTGGAGATACGCAGTATTTT
CASSFGAGAPGGDTQYF
>NA|TRBD2|TRBV5-1|TRBJ2-1
TGCGCCAGCCATAGCGGGGGGAGCTCCTACAATGAGCAGTTCTTC
CASHSGGSSYNEQFF
>NA|NA|TRBV6-6|TRBJ2-5
TGTGCCAGCAGTTACACAGGGAGCGGGGCTTCGGAGACCCAGTACTTC
CASSYTGSGASETQYF
>NA|TRBD2|TRBV18|TRBJ2-1
TGTGCCAGCTCACCCGGGACTAGCGGTTACAATGAGCAGTTCTTC
CASSPGTSGYNEQFF
>NA|TRBD1|TRBV27|TRBJ1-1
TGTGCCAGACCGGGACAGGGGAACACTGAAGCTTTCTTT
CARPGQGNTEAFF
>NA|NA|TRBV7-2|TRBJ1-1
TGTGCCAGCAGCTATCAGAAGAACACTGAAGCTTTCTTT
CASSYQKNTEAFF
>NA|NA|TRBV5-1|TRBJ1-5
TGCGCCAGCAGCTTGGGGACATGGCAGCGAGAATTGTTGAGCAATCAGCCCCAGCATTTT
CASSLGTWQRELLSNQPQHF
>NA|TRBD1|TRBV28|TRBJ1-2
TGTGCCAGCAGGAAAACCGGGACAGCTCACTATGGCTACACCTTC
CASRKTGTAHYGYTF
>NA|NA|TRBV7-8|TRBJ2-3
TGTGCCAGCAGCCGAGCTGGAGGTTCTAGCACAGATACGCAGTATTTT
CASSRAGGSSTDTQYF
>NA|TRBD2|TRBV3-1/TRBV3-2|TRBJ2-3
TGTGCCAGCAGCCATCAACTAGGAGCCACGGGGGGGGATACGCAGTATTTT
CASSHQLGATGGDTQYF
>NA|NA|TRBV5-4|TRBJ1-2
TGTGCCAGCAGCTTACCGACAGAATATGGCTACACCTTC
CASSLPTEYGYTF
>NA|NA|TRBV9|TRBJ2-1
TGTGCCAGCAGCGTAGTGACGGGGAAGAGCTCCTACAATGAGCAGTTCTTC
CASSVVTGKSSYNEQFF
>NA|NA|TRBV21-1|TRBJ2-5
TGTGCCAGCCAAGGCAGGTGCTTGCCGTACCAAGAGACCCAGTACTTC
CASQGRCLPYQETQYF
>NA|NA|TRBV7-6|TRBJ1-3
TGTGCCAGCAGTCACACAGGAAGCTCTGGAAACACCATATATTTT
CASSHTGSSGNTIYF
>NA|NA|TRBV11-2|TRBJ1-6
TGTGCCAGCAGCTTTAGGTTTGGGCAGGGGCTTTCCTATAATTCACCCCTCCACTTT
CASSFRFGQGLSYNSPLHF
>NA|NA|TRBV28|TRBJ1-5
TGTGCCAGCAGTCCCTCCGGGAGGCCTTTAAATCAGCCCCAGCATTTT
CASSPSGRPLNQPQHF
>few|NA|TRBV6-1|TRBJ1-3
TGTGCCAGCAGTGAAGCGGTAGGACTCAACTCTGGAAACACCATATATTTT
CASSEAVGLNSGNTIYF
>NA|NA|TRBV19|TRBJ1-5
TGTGCCAGTAGGGAGACGTATAGCAATCAGCCCCAGCATTTT
CASRETYSNQPQHF
>NA|NA|TRBV25-1|TRBJ1-5
TGTGCCAGCAGACAGTCGCACAATCAGCCCCAGCATTTT
CASRQSHNQPQHF
>NA|TRBD1|TRBV28|TRBJ2-7
TGTGCCAGCAGTCAACCGGGACAGGGGCCGACCTACGAGCAGTACTTC
CASSQPGQGPTYEQYF
>NA|TRBD2|TRBV4-2|TRBJ2-5
TGTGCCAGCAGCCAAGATTTTACTAGCGGGGGGCCCGAGACCCAGTACTTC
CASSQDFTSGGPETQYF
>NA|TRBD1|TRBV11-1|TRBJ2-7
TGTGCCAGCAGCTTATCGGGACAGACGTACGAGCAGTACTTC
CASSLSGQTYEQYF
>few|TRBD1|TRBV19|TRBJ2-7
TGTGCCAGTAGTACTCCCGGGACAGGGGCCGAGCAGTACTTC
CASSTPGTGAEQYF
>NA|NA|TRBV4-1|TRBJ1-2
TGCGCCAGCAGCCAGATCCGGGACGGACAGGGCTACACCTTC
CASSQIRDGQGYTF
>once|NA|TRBV7-2|TRBJ2-1
TGTGCCAGCAGCCCTAAAAACAGAAATGAGCAGTTCTTC
CASSPKNRNEQFF
>NA|TRBD1|TRBV18|TRBJ2-7
TGTGCCAGCTCACCTCCGGACAGGTACTACGTGGAACACGAGCAGTACTTC
CASSPPDRYYVEHEQYF
>once|TRBD1|TRBV9|TRBJ1-3
TGTGCCAGTCGGACAGGCTTTACTGGAAACACCATATATTTT
CASRTGFTGNTIYF
>NA|NA|TRBV19|TRBJ2-5
TGTGCCAGTAGTATAGGTCGGGAGACCCAGTACTTC
CASSIGRETQYF